This passage covers 15 T cell receptor beta chains from one sample sequenced in a study of T cells in localized non-small cell lung cancer. The repertoire was sequenced with immunoSEQ multiplex PCR; TCRdb's copy has only in-frame clones and lacks some. The sample has 25,000 to 35,000 clones; about 88% are singletons. Sequences were derived from peripheral blood, sampled before any cancer treatment. The source is a female donor older than 55 with stage III squamous cell lung carcinoma.

The V call is TRBV4-3, the J call TRBJ1-1; D is perhaps TRBD1 (6 bases). Germline V gives CDR1 LGHNA, CDR2 YSLEER. Trimming took 3 bases from V and 3 from J, leaving 14 bases between them. The length of the CDR3 is 15 residues. CDR3 sequence reads: CASSHRWGGHTEAFF. The CDR3 region has the DNA TGCGCCAGCAGCCACAGGTGGGGGGGGCACACTGAAGCTTTCTTT.

About this clone itself: A read error may account for a junction end that differs from germline. The chain uses TRBV5-4 and TRBJ1-2, with 9 bases aligning to TRBD1. This CDR3 region has 15 residues. CDR1 and CDR2 (germline): SGHNT, YYREEE (reference sequence). DNA of the CDR3: TGCGCCAGCAGAAAAGTTGGACAGGGGAACTATGGCTACACCTTC. As protein: CASRKVGQGNYGYTF.

The rearrangement uses TRBV15 and TRBJ2-5; 7 positions agree with TRBD2. The DNA end lines up better with TRBJ2-7; the J call may be wrong. Germline CDR1 and CDR2: LNHNV and YYDKDF (reference sequence). The CDR3 consists of 16 residues. Here the CDR3 reads CATSRAGGTASYEQYF. The CDR3 DNA is TGTGCCACCAGCAGAGCCGGGGGGACCGCGTCCTACGAGCAGTACTTC.

The CDR3 sequence: CASSTRGTQETQYF. DNA for the CDR3: TGTGCCAGCAGCACCAGGGGGACCCAAGAGACCCAGTACTTC. V is TRBV27 and J is TRBJ2-5, with 7 positions matching TRBD1. CDR1 is MNHEY, CDR2 SMNVEV, per germline (reference sequence). The V and J ends lost 6 bases and 1 base, in that order; junction bases with no gene match: 5. The CDR3 covers 14 residues.

This CDR3 is CASSKQAYSNQPQHF. DNA for the CDR3: TGCGCCAGCAGTAAACAAGCGTATAGCAATCAGCCCCAGCATTTT. V is TRBV10-2 and J is TRBJ1-5; D is undetermined. Germline-derived CDR1 and CDR2 are WSHSY and SAAADI. V was trimmed by 5 bases and J by 0 bases, leaving 11 bases between them. The CDR3 loop spans 15 amino acids.

The V gene is TRBV28, the J gene TRBJ2-3; 11 bases map to TRBD2. This CDR3 spans 16 amino acids. Trimming took 2 bases from V and 6 from J; bases not matched to a gene: 7. The V gene's germline CDR1 is MDHEN and CDR2 SYDVKM. The CDR3: CASSLILAGVGDTQYF. CDR3 nucleotides: TGTGCCAGCAGTTTAATACTAGCGGGAGTAGGGGATACGCAGTATTTT.

V and J are TRBV16 and TRBJ1-2; no clear D gene. V dropped 0 bases and J dropped 4 bases, with 12 bases sitting between them. Germline V gives CDR1 KGHSY, CDR2 FQNENV. CDR3 length equals 15 residues. In nucleotides, the CDR3 is TGTGCCAGCAGCCAATCCCAGCTCATTACCTATGGCTACACCTTC. Translation: CASSQSQLITYGYTF.

In its sample, this clone was seen once. V and J are TRBV6-5 and TRBJ2-4; a weak D match, TRBD1 (7 bases). Trimming stripped 0 bases from V and 2 bases from J, with 11 bases between. Germline V gene sequence: CDR1 MNHEY, CDR2 SVGAGI. The CDR3 totals 16 residues. The CDR3 is CASSYSEGAPKNIQYF. The CDR3 DNA follows: TGTGCCAGCAGTTACTCGGAGGGGGCGCCCAAAAACATTCAGTACTTC.

A single count supports this clone. The chain links TRBV15 to TRBJ1-6; 8 bases fit TRBD1. The CDR3 runs to 17 residues. Germline loops: CDR1 LNHNV, CDR2 YYDKDF (reference sequence). The V and J ends lost 1 base and 7 bases, in that order; junction bases with no gene match: 9. Written as DNA, the CDR3 is TGTGCCACCAGCAGAGGAGGGCAGGGGGCTGGAAATTCACCCCTCCACTTT. It encodes CATSRGGQGAGNSPLHF.

The DNA for the CDR3 is TGTGCCAGCAGCCCAGGGACTTTAAATGAGCAGTTCTTC. This codes for CASSPGTLNEQFF. The rearrangement joins TRBV7-3 to TRBJ2-1, with D maybe TRBD2 (6 bases). CDR1 SGHTA and CDR2 FQGTGA come from the germline V gene. Trimming stripped 5 bases from V and 7 bases from J, with 12 bases between. There are 13 residues in the CDR3.

The genes are TRBV4-1 and TRBJ1-1, with TRBD1 identical over 7 bases. V lost 4 bases and J lost 1; bases outside the gene matches: 3. This CDR3 spans 14 amino acids. CDR1 MGHRA and CDR2 YSYEKL come from the germline V gene. The CDR3 DNA sequence: TGCGCCAGCAGCCCCCGGACAGGGAACACTGAAGCTTTCTTT. Protein sequence: CASSPRTGNTEAFF.

The CDR3 is CASSYSQGGQPQHF. CDR3 in DNA: TGTGCCAGCAGTTACTCCCAGGGGGGTCAGCCCCAGCATTTT. The chain joins TRBV6-5 to TRBJ1-5, with 7 bases lining up with TRBD1. The length of the CDR3 is 14 residues. Trimming removed 0 bases from V and 6 bases from J; junction bases left unmatched: 2. Germline loops: CDR1 MNHEY, CDR2 SVGAGI.

V and J are TRBV7-9 and TRBJ2-1; no reliable D call. In germline, CDR1 is SEHNR, CDR2 FQNEAQ (reference sequence). The CDR3 sequence is 16 residues long. V dropped 1 base and J dropped 3 bases, with 13 bases sitting between them. The CDR3 sequence: CASSLDLGAYYNEQFF. In DNA form, the CDR3 reads TGTGCCAGCAGCTTAGATCTAGGTGCCTACTACAATGAGCAGTTCTTC.

The chain uses TRBV19 and TRBJ1-5; no clear D. The CDR3 is 13 amino acids. Trimming shortened V by 3 bases and J by 3 bases, and 6 bases separated the two germline ends. Germline V CDR1 and CDR2: LNHDA, SQIVND (reference sequence). CDR3 amino acids: CASSIWINQPQHF. The CDR3 DNA reads TGTGCCAGTAGTATTTGGATCAATCAGCCCCAGCATTTT.

Comment on this clone: Germline and junction disagree at one end, which may indicate a read error. This chain uses TRBV6-5 with TRBJ1-2; 7 positions match TRBD1. The CDR3 loop spans 13 amino acids. Looked up from germline, CDR1 is MNHEY and CDR2 is SVGAGI. The CDR3 region has the DNA TGTGCCGGCAGTACACGACAGGGTCGTGGCTACACCTTC. It yields the protein CAGSTRQGRGYTF.